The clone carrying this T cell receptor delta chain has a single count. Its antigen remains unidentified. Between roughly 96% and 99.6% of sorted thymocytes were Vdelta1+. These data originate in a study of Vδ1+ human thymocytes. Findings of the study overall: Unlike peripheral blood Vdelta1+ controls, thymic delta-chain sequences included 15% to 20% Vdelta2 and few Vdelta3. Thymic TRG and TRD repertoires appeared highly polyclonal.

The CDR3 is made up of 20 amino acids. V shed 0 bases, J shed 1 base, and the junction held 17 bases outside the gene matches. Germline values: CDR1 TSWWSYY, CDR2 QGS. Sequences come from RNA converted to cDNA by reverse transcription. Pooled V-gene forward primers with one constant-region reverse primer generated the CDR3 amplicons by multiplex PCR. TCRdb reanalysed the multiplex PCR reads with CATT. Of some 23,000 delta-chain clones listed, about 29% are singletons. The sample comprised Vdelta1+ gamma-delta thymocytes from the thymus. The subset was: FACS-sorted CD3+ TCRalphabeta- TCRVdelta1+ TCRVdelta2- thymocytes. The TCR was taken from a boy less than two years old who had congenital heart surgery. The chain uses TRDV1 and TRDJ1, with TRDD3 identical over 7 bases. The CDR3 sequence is CALGELLLLVGERVTDKLIF. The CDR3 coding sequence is TGTGCTCTTGGGGAACTCCTATTACTGGTGGGGGAGAGGGTCACCGATAAACTCATCTTT.